Sequencing of this T cell receptor beta chain was carried out in a study of CD8 T cells in Susac syndrome. General study results and limits: The authors acknowledged that the study's TCR sequencing and HLA analysis involved relatively few individuals.

As concerns this clonotype: Its antigen remains unknown.

The V end was cut by 1 base, the J end by 0 bases, with 10 bases between. This CDR3 contains 15 residues. Germline CDR1 and CDR2: DFQATT and SNEGSKA (reference sequence). Random hexamers were used to reverse transcribe 0.5 to 1 ug of RNA. The TCR beta CDR3 was amplified by immunoSEQ multiplex PCR across 54 Vbeta, 13 Jbeta. MiXCR, run by TCRdb on the immunoSEQ multiplex PCR reads, gives a single entry per CDR3 protein. The data contain 120,000 or so distinct CDR3 sequences, 95% to 96% of them seen just once; the ten biggest clones take up roughly 0.14%. Patients with Susac syndrome fulfilled recently defined diagnostic criteria for definite or probable disease.

The clonotype originates from a human donor with Susac syndrome. Sequencing was carried out using CD4+ T cells from PBMCs. The rearrangement links TRBV20-1 to TRBJ2-4; D gene unclear. The CDR3 is CSARAQERAKNIQYF. The CDR3 DNA reads TGCAGTGCTAGAGCTCAGGAGAGAGCCAAAAACATTCAGTACTTC.